This entry lists 30 T cell receptor beta chains sequenced from one sample in a study of long-term antiretroviral therapy in people with HIV. Researchers ran immunoSEQ v3.0 at survey level. Using immunoSEQ multiplex PCR, the repertoire was profiled, and TCRdb retains in-frame clones only, with some absent. The top ten clones hold 8.8% of a sample with tens of thousands of clones, over 80% of them seen once. The source material was unsorted PBMCs, sampled 1.2 years after starting antiretroviral therapy. The receptor source for this set is a woman in her thirties or forties with HIV.

This chain connects TRBV18 to TRBJ2-7; D uncertain. CDR3 length equals 12 residues. The V gene lost 3 bases and the J gene lost 4 bases, with 7 bases spanning the gap. Per the germline V gene, CDR1 is KGHSH and CDR2 is LQKENI. Here the CDR3 reads CASSPTLYEQYF. The CDR3 DNA follows: TGTGCCAGCTCACCCACCCTTTACGAGCAGTACTTC. Full variable domain (remainder filled in from reference TRBV18 and TRBJ2-7): NAGVMQNPRHLVRRRGQEARLRCSPMKGHSHVYWYRQLPEEGLKFMVYLQKENIIDESGMPKERFSAEFPKEGPSILRIQQVVRGDSAAYFCASSPTLYEQYFGPGTRLTVT.

The CDR3 region is CASSESPPYEQYF. DNA of the CDR3: TGTGCCAGCAGTGAAAGCCCTCCCTACGAGCAGTACTTC. J is TRBJ2-7 and V is TRBV6-1; no definite D call. The CDR3 runs to 13 residues. Trimming took off 2 bases at V and 2 bases at J, with 7 bases between the two ends. Germline CDR1 is MNHNS and CDR2 is SASEGT.

The rearrangement links TRBV7-8 to TRBJ2-7, with 10 bases matching TRBD2. The CDR3 length is 15 residues. Trimming removed 4 bases from V and 3 bases from J; junction bases left unmatched: 6. Germline CDR1 SGHVS, CDR2 FQNEAQ. CDR3 sequence reads: CASSSWTSGYYEQYF. Written as DNA, the CDR3 is TGTGCCAGCAGCTCCTGGACTAGCGGATACTACGAGCAGTACTTC.

This clone is a singleton in its sample. The chain uses TRBV5-8 and TRBJ2-2; 12 nucleotides line up with TRBD2. J lost 0 bases, V lost 3 bases, and 9 bases had no gene match. The CDR3 has 19 amino acids. The germline gives CDR1 SGHTS, CDR2 YDEGEE. The CDR3 here is CASSSGRLAGGTNTGELFF. CDR3 nucleotides: TGTGCCAGCAGCTCTGGCCGTCTAGCGGGAGGGACGAACACCGGGGAGCTGTTTTTT.

This clone was detected a few times. V and J are TRBV4-1 and TRBJ1-2; a weak D match, TRBD1 (5 bases). Per the germline V gene, CDR1 is MGHRA and CDR2 is YSYEKL. Trimming shortened V by 4 bases and J by 0 bases, and 9 bases separated the two germline ends. CDR3 length: 14 amino acids. The CDR3 loop reads CASSRGDPNYGYTF. For the CDR3, the DNA is TGCGCCAGCAGCCGGGGGGATCCTAACTATGGCTACACCTTC.

The chain links TRBV2 to TRBJ2-7, with 9 nucleotides matching TRBD1. The trim removed 6 bases at V and 6 bases at J, leaving 6 bases unmatched. This CDR3 comprises 13 residues. The V gene's germline CDR1 is SNHLY and CDR2 FYNNEI. The CDR3 loop reads CASRQGAFFEQYF. The CDR3 region has the DNA TGTGCCAGCAGACAGGGGGCCTTCTTCGAGCAGTACTTC.

This clone has only a few counts. V is TRBV7-9 and J is TRBJ2-7, with unresolved D. The germline V gene has CDR1 SEHNR and CDR2 FQNEAQ (reference sequence). V gave up 8 bases and J gave up 2 bases, with 10 bases separating them. The CDR3 is made up of 12 amino acids. CDR3 coding DNA: TGTGCCAGCTCCTTCAGCGCCTACGAGCAGTACTTC. It encodes CASSFSAYEQYF.

The chain has TRBV28 and TRBJ2-1, with 9 bases lining up with TRBD2. The germline V gene has CDR1 MDHEN and CDR2 SYDVKM. The V and J ends lost 6 bases and 8 bases, in that order; junction bases with no gene match: 5. The CDR3 is made up of 13 amino acids. The DNA for the CDR3 is TGTGCCAGCAGCTCGGGACTAGCTGATGAGCAGTTCTTC. Its protein is CASSSGLADEQFF.

The chain combines TRBV19 with TRBJ2-2; the match to TRBD1 covers 7 bases. Trimming at V came to 6 bases and at J to 0 bases, leaving 4 bases not matched to a gene. CDR1 and CDR2 (germline): LNHDA, SQIVND (reference sequence). The CDR3 spans 15 residues. CDR3 coding DNA: TGTGCCAGTAGAAGACAGGGAACGAACACCGGGGAGCTGTTTTTT. It is translated as CASRRQGTNTGELFF.

This chain uses TRBV7-9 with TRBJ2-2, with 8 bases that match TRBD1. This CDR3 spans 17 amino acids. In germline, CDR1 is SEHNR, CDR2 FQNEAQ (reference sequence). J lost 2 bases, V lost 5 bases, and 10 bases had no gene match. The CDR3 sequence is CASSLPTGTGNTGELFF. For the CDR3, the DNA is TGTGCCAGCAGCCTACCCACCGGGACAGGAAACACCGGGGAGCTGTTTTTT.

The chain links TRBV2 to TRBJ2-7; 11 nucleotides line up with TRBD2. The CDR3 runs 16 residues. J was trimmed by 5 bases and V by 9 bases; bases with no gene match: 15. Germline lookup yields CDR1 SNHLY and CDR2 FYNNEI. The CDR3 coding sequence is TGTGCCAGAGGACTAGCGGGTTCCTCGCCGACAGACGAGCAGTACTTC. Amino acids: CARGLAGSSPTDEQYF.

This clone occurred a few times. Other DNA sequences in the same sample also yield this CDR3. The J gene is TRBJ2-7, the V gene TRBV14; D is unclear. The CDR3 spans 11 residues. Germline CDR1 is SGHDN and CDR2 is FVKESK. V shed 1 base and J shed 3 bases, with 1 base lying between them. CDR3 sequence (DNA): TGTGCCAGCAGCCAAGGCTACGAGCAGTACTTC. It yields the protein CASSQGYEQYF.

V and J are TRBV6-6 and TRBJ1-2, with D uncertain. CDR3 length equals 14 residues. The germline gives CDR1 MNHNY, CDR2 SVGAGI (reference sequence). Trimming removed 2 bases from V and 2 bases from J, with 9 bases in between. CDR3 in amino acids: CASSYDFGNYGYTF. CDR3 nucleotides: TGTGCCAGCAGTTACGATTTCGGGAACTATGGCTACACCTTC.

The chain is built from TRBV5-1 and TRBJ2-1, with D uncertain. The CDR3 is 14 residues long. V dropped 5 bases and J dropped 0 bases, with 9 bases sitting between them. Germline V lookup: CDR1 SGHRS, CDR2 YFSETQ. CDR3 amino acids: CASSTPDSYNEQFF. The CDR3 DNA reads TGCGCCAGCAGTACCCCGGACTCCTACAATGAGCAGTTCTTC.

The chain links TRBV6-5 to TRBJ2-2, with 9 nucleotides matching TRBD1. The CDR3 length is 15 residues. From germline, CDR1 is MNHEY and CDR2 SVGAGI. V lost 6 bases to trimming and J lost 6 bases; unmatched junction nucleotides: 8. The CDR3 nucleotides read TGTGCCAGCAGCTGGGGACAGGGTTACCCCGGGGAGCTGTTTTTT. Translated: CASSWGQGYPGELFF.

The chain recombines TRBV7-6 with TRBJ2-7; 7 bases fit TRBD2. The CDR3 spans 14 residues. V shed 5 bases, J shed 2 bases, and the junction held 6 bases outside the gene matches. CDR1 is SGHVS and CDR2 is FNYEAQ in the germline V gene. The CDR3 loop is CASSREGGTYEQYF. The CDR3 nucleotides read TGTGCCAGCAGCCGAGAGGGAGGGACCTACGAGCAGTACTTC. Looking up the rest from reference TRBV7-6 and TRBJ2-7 gives the full variable domain: GAGVSQSPRYKVTKRGQDVALRCDPISGHVSLYWYRQALGQGPEFLTYFNYEAQQDKSGLPNDRFSAERPEGSISTLTIQRTEQRDSAMYRCASSREGGTYEQYFGPGTRLTVT.

The chain is built from TRBV6-5 and TRBJ2-2, with D possibly matching TRBD2 (6 bases). Germline values: CDR1 MNHEY, CDR2 SVGAGI. The CDR3 contains 16 residues. Trimming took 1 base from V and 4 from J, leaving 13 bases between them. As DNA, the CDR3 is TGTGCCAGCAGTTACTATCCGGGACTTAGCACCGGGGAGCTGTTTTTT. Protein sequence: CASSYYPGLSTGELFF.

V usage is TRBV7-9 and J usage is TRBJ2-5; no clear D. The V gene's germline CDR1 is SEHNR and CDR2 FQNEAQ (reference sequence). Trimming removed 6 bases at V and 4 bases at J, with 9 bases between. The CDR3 has 12 residues. The CDR3 spells CASSLNTETQYF. The DNA of the CDR3 is TGTGCCAGCAGTTTGAATACAGAGACCCAGTACTTC.

This chain's CDR3 is CASSRTSGSTGELFF. DNA for the CDR3: TGTGCCAGCAGCCGGACTAGCGGAAGTACCGGGGAGCTGTTTTTT. V gene TRBV7-9 combines with J gene TRBJ2-2; TRBD2 matches 10 bases. Germline V gene data show CDR1 as SEHNR and CDR2 as FQNEAQ (reference sequence). The CDR3 sequence is 15 residues long. With V trimmed by 5 bases and J by 5 bases, 5 bases remained unmatched.

The rearrangement links TRBV6-5 to TRBJ2-3; 8 bases fit TRBD1. The junction had 3 bases not matched to a gene; V was cut back by 4 bases and J by 0 bases. CDR3 length: 15 residues. Germline-derived CDR1 and CDR2 are MNHEY and SVGAGI. CDR3 coding DNA: TGTGCCAGCAGTTTATACAGGGGGAGCACAGATACGCAGTATTTT. Its translation: CASSLYRGSTDTQYF.

This chain connects TRBV7-8 to TRBJ1-5; D remains ambiguous. The germline V gene encodes CDR1 SGHVS and CDR2 FQNEAQ. V gave up 1 base and J gave up 1 base, with 11 bases separating them. CDR3 length equals 16 residues. The CDR3 loop reads CASSLGGFLSNQPQHF. Here the CDR3 DNA reads TGTGCCAGCAGCTTAGGTGGATTTCTGAGCAATCAGCCCCAGCATTTT.

The V and J genes are TRBV19 and TRBJ2-7, with 7 bases lining up with TRBD2. V shed 5 bases and J 2 bases; nucleotides not matched to a gene: 12. Germline-derived CDR1 and CDR2 are LNHDA and SQIVND (reference sequence). CDR3 length: 16 residues. The CDR3 nucleotides are TGTGCCAGTAGTGGGGGTAGCGGGCCCGGACCCTACGAGCAGTACTTC. Translation: CASSGGSGPGPYEQYF.

The chain is built from TRBV6-6 and TRBJ1-2; 7 bases match TRBD1. CDR1 is MNHNY and CDR2 is SVGAGI in the germline V gene (reference sequence). CDR3 size: 15 residues. Losses at the gene ends were 2 bases for V and 3 bases for J; bases not matched to a gene: 6. CDR3 nucleotides: TGTGCCAGCAGTTACCCTCTCGACAGGGACTATGGCTACACCTTC. Protein product: CASSYPLDRDYGYTF.

The chain couples TRBV6-5 to TRBJ1-4, with D possibly TRBD1 on 5 matching bases. CDR3 size: 16 residues. Germline V gene data show CDR1 as MNHEY and CDR2 as SVGAGI. The V end was cut by 4 bases, the J end by 5 bases, with 17 bases between. CDR3 bases: TGTGCCAGCAGTTTCACAGGATCCAGGCCAAATGAAAAACTGTTTTTT. This encodes CASSFTGSRPNEKLFF.

This clone has more than one count but fewer than ten. The chain carries TRBV28 and TRBJ1-2; D unclear. Germline assignment: CDR1 MDHEN and CDR2 SYDVKM. The CDR3 length is 13 residues. Trimming stripped 3 bases from V and 3 bases from J, with 8 bases between. CDR3 sequence (DNA): TGTGCCAGCAGTTTGATGTTGGACTATGGCTACACCTTC. Translation: CASSLMLDYGYTF.

The chain uses TRBV5-4 and TRBJ2-3; unclear D gene. Germline lookup yields CDR1 SGHNT and CDR2 YYREEE (reference sequence). Trimming removed 3 bases from V and 2 bases from J, with 13 bases in between. The CDR3 totals 15 residues. CDR3 coding DNA: TGTGCCAGCAGCTCCCGGTTAGGTACCACAGATACGCAGTATTTT. Translation: CASSSRLGTTDTQYF.

The chain is built from TRBV19 and TRBJ2-7, with D possibly being TRBD2 (5 bases). The CDR3 totals 13 residues. V lost 4 bases, J lost 3 bases, and 10 bases lay in between. Germline V gives CDR1 LNHDA, CDR2 SQIVND (reference sequence). CDR3 amino acids: CASSTGLNYEQYF. DNA of the CDR3: TGTGCCAGTAGTACGGGATTAAACTACGAGCAGTACTTC.

This clone was found once. The chain uses TRBV29-1 and TRBJ2-5; 11 positions match TRBD1. Germline CDR1 reads SQVTM; CDR2 reads ANQGSEA. Trimming removed 7 bases from V and 6 bases from J; junction bases left unmatched: 7. The CDR3 extends over 13 amino acids. CDR3 nucleotides: TGCAGCGCCGGACAGGGGGCAGGAAAGACCCAGTACTTC. Protein product: CSAGQGAGKTQYF.

Only one count was recorded for this clone. The chain combines TRBV25-1 with TRBJ2-1, with TRBD2 matching over 7 bases. CDR3 length equals 15 residues. Germline assignment: CDR1 MGHDK and CDR2 SYGVNS. V lost 3 bases and J lost 9; bases outside the gene matches: 11. CDR3 sequence (DNA): TGTGCCAGCAGTGATCGTGGGACTATTGGGGGTGAGCAGTTCTTC. Translation gives CASSDRGTIGGEQFF.

The chain carries TRBV27 and TRBJ2-7; 11 nucleotides align to TRBD1. The germline CDR1 and CDR2 sequences are MNHEY and SMNVEV (reference sequence). V gave up 5 bases and J gave up 7 bases; unmatched junction bases: 7. This CDR3 has 14 residues. Written as DNA, the CDR3 is TGTGCCAGCAGTCTCGGACAGGGGGCGTGGGAGCAGTACTTC. Translating it yields CASSLGQGAWEQYF.